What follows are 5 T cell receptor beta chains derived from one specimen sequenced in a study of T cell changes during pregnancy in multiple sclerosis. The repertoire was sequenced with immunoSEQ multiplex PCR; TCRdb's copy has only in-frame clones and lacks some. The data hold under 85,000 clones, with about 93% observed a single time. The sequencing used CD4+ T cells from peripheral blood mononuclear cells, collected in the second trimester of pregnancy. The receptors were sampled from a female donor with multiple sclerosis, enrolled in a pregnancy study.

The CDR3 DNA is TGTGCCACCAGCAGAGCCAGCGGGGGATACAATGAGCAGTTCTTC. Protein: CATSRASGGYNEQFF. This chain joins TRBV15 and TRBJ2-1, with TRBD2 matching 8 bases. Trimming took 1 base from V and 4 from J; bases not matched to a gene: 3. The CDR3 extends over 15 amino acids. Looked up from germline, CDR1 is LNHNV and CDR2 is YYDKDF (reference sequence).

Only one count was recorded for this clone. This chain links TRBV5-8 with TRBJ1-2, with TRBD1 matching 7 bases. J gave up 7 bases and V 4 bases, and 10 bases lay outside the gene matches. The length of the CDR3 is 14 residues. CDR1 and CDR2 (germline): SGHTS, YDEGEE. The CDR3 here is CASSPRGSRSGYTF. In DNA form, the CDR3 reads TGTGCCAGCAGCCCCAGGGGGTCCCGCTCTGGCTACACCTTC.

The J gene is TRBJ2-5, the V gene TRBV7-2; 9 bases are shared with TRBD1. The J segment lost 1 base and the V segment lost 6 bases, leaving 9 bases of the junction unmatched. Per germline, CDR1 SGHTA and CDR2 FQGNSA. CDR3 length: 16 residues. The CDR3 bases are TGTGCCAGCAGACCCAGACAGGGGGTTTCCCAAGAGACCCAGTACTTC. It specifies CASRPRQGVSQETQYF.

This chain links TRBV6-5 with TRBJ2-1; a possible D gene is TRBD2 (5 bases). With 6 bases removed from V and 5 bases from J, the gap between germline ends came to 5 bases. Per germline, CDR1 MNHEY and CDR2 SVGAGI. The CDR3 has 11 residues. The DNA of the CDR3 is TGTGCCAGCAGGGGAGACAATGAGCAGTTCTTC. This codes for CASRGDNEQFF.

The CDR3 nucleotides are TGTGCCAGCAGCCGAAGGGGCGGGAGTTCCTACAATGAGCAGTTCTTC. Translation gives CASSRRGGSSYNEQFF. The chain recombines TRBV11-3 with TRBJ2-1; 7 bases align to TRBD2. The germline V gene encodes CDR1 SGHNT and CDR2 YENEEA. This CDR3 is built from 16 residues. The junction had 8 bases not matched to a gene; V was cut back by 5 bases and J by 1 base.